Listed below are T cell receptor beta chains from one sample, sequenced in a study of response to subunit inactivated influenza vaccine. TCRdb processed the RT-PCR reads anew with MiXCR; each CDR3 protein has one entry. The table shows approximately 250,000 distinct CDR3 sequences, with 12% occurring only once. The starting material was non-naive T cells sorted from PBMCs, obtained about 14 days before vaccination. The receptor set was obtained from a man over 45 who received an inactivated influenza vaccine. CDR3s include the opening cysteine and the closing phenylalanine or tryptophan. The order of the fields is V gene, J gene, CDR3 protein.

v_gene: TRBV20-1
j_gene: TRBJ2-1
CDR3aa: CSASRGRNEQFF

v_gene: TRBV7-2
j_gene: TRBJ2-7
CDR3aa: CASSPSSGGRGLGEQYF

v_gene: TRBV20-1
j_gene: TRBJ1-2
CDR3aa: CSARDLNYGYTF

v_gene: TRBV3-1
j_gene: TRBJ1-1
CDR3aa: CASTVPSGQGVAEAFF

v_gene: TRBV12-3/TRBV12-4
j_gene: TRBJ2-1
CDR3aa: CASSPRLGQFF

v_gene: TRBV12-3/TRBV12-4
j_gene: TRBJ1-2
CDR3aa: CASSLGWGKNYGYTF

v_gene: TRBV29-1
j_gene: TRBJ2-7
CDR3aa: CSVETGDVASSYEQYF

v_gene: TRBV15
j_gene: TRBJ2-5
CDR3aa: CATRDGSGGAETQYF

v_gene: TRBV10-3
j_gene: TRBJ1-1
CDR3aa: CAISESSRGRGNTEAFF

v_gene: TRBV11-2
j_gene: TRBJ1-2
CDR3aa: CASSLDGRTGRPHGSLIYGYTF

v_gene: TRBV27
j_gene: TRBJ2-7
CDR3aa: CASSIQGTEQYF

v_gene: TRBV11-2
j_gene: TRBJ2-1
CDR3aa: CASSLGGLDEQFF

v_gene: TRBV4-3
j_gene: TRBJ2-7
CDR3aa: CASSQGTGSRYEQYF

v_gene: TRBV4-3
j_gene: TRBJ2-7
CDR3aa: CASSRVQGNYEQYF

v_gene: TRBV10-3
j_gene: TRBJ2-5
CDR3aa: CAISERFQETQYF

v_gene: TRBV7-3
j_gene: TRBJ2-2
CDR3aa: CASRLTQGTTGELFF

v_gene: TRBV4-2
j_gene: TRBJ1-4
CDR3aa: CASSQARGRVEKLFF

v_gene: TRBV7-2
j_gene: TRBJ1-2
CDR3aa: CASSFISTDYGYTF

v_gene: TRBV5-1
j_gene: TRBJ2-3
CDR3aa: CASSGGLAGGPAHTDTQYF

v_gene: TRBV7-8
j_gene: TRBJ2-7
CDR3aa: CASSFAGGVYEQYF

v_gene: TRBV12-3/TRBV12-4
j_gene: TRBJ1-2
CDR3aa: CASSRTGGGGYTF

v_gene: TRBV20-1
j_gene: TRBJ1-2
CDR3aa: CSAAGQADGYTF

v_gene: TRBV27
j_gene: TRBJ1-1
CDR3aa: CASRIWAEGKVGNTEAFF

v_gene: TRBV15
j_gene: TRBJ2-3
CDR3aa: CATSRPRTDTQYF

v_gene: TRBV5-1
j_gene: TRBJ1-2
CDR3aa: CASSPGTGYHYGYTF

v_gene: TRBV11-2
j_gene: TRBJ2-6
CDR3aa: CASSGRSGANVLTF

v_gene: TRBV10-3
j_gene: TRBJ2-5
CDR3aa: CAISARGGGETQYF

v_gene: TRBV7-9
j_gene: TRBJ1-2
CDR3aa: CASSPWEGIHGYTF

v_gene: TRBV4-3
j_gene: TRBJ2-3
CDR3aa: CASSRRLATDTQYF

v_gene: TRBV12-3/TRBV12-4
j_gene: TRBJ1-1
CDR3aa: CASSLKAGAWTEAFF

v_gene: TRBV6-1
j_gene: TRBJ2-4
CDR3aa: CASSRTGGGDIQYF

v_gene: TRBV6-2/TRBV6-3
j_gene: TRBJ2-4
CDR3aa: CASREPQGVQYF

v_gene: TRBV5-1
j_gene: TRBJ1-4
CDR3aa: CASSLVGTGGRNEKLFF

v_gene: TRBV6-2/TRBV6-3
j_gene: TRBJ1-1
CDR3aa: CASSPPETEAFF

v_gene: TRBV20-1
j_gene: TRBJ2-7
CDR3aa: CSANDLAGTYEQYF

v_gene: TRBV28
j_gene: TRBJ1-2
CDR3aa: CASSKLGGGYTF

v_gene: TRBV18
j_gene: TRBJ1-1
CDR3aa: CASSPPTARNTEAFF

v_gene: TRBV9
j_gene: TRBJ1-1
CDR3aa: CASSVEAQGNTEAFF

v_gene: TRBV6-2/TRBV6-3
j_gene: TRBJ1-2
CDR3aa: CASSLLTGHRVGYGYTF

v_gene: TRBV4-2
j_gene: TRBJ1-1
CDR3aa: CASSQVTGTGGNTEAFF

v_gene: TRBV20-1
j_gene: TRBJ2-2
CDR3aa: CSARDKKQSNTGELFF

v_gene: TRBV12-3/TRBV12-4
j_gene: TRBJ1-2
CDR3aa: CASSLASGGGYTF

v_gene: TRBV2
j_gene: TRBJ2-4
CDR3aa: CASRVEGSKNIQYF

v_gene: TRBV4-3
j_gene: TRBJ2-4
CDR3aa: CASSQDGPSGIKNIQYF